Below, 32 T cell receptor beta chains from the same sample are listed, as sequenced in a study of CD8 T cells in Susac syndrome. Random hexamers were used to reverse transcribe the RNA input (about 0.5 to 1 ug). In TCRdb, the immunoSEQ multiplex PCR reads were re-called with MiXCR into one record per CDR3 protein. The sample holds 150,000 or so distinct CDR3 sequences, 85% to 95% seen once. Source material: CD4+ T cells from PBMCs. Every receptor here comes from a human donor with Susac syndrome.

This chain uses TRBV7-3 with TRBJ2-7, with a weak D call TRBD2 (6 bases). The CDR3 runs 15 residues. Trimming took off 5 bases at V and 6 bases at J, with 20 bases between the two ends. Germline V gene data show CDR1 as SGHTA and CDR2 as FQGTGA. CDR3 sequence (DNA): TGTGCCAGCAGCCCGGACCCTCTCTCCGGGGGCGAGCAGTACTTC. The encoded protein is CASSPDPLSGGEQYF.

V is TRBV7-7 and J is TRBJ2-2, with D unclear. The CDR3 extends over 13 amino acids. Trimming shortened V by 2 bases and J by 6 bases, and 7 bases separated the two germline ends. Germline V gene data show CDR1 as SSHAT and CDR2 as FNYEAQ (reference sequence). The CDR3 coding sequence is TGTGCCAGCAGCTTATCAGGCTCCGGGGAGCTGTTTTTT. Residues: CASSLSGSGELFF. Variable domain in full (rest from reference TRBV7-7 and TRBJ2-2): GAGVSQSPRYKVTKRGQDVTLRCDPISSHATLYWYQQALGQGPEFLTYFNYEAQPDKSGLPSDRFSAERPEGSISTLTIQRTEQRDSAMYRCASSLSGSGELFFGEGSRLTVL.

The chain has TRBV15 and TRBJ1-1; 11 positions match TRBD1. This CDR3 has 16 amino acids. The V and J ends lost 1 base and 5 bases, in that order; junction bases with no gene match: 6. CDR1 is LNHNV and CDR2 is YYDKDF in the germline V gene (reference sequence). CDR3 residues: CATSRASGTGGTEAFF. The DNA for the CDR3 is TGTGCCACCAGCAGAGCTTCGGGGACAGGGGGGACTGAAGCTTTCTTT.

Here the CDR3 reads CSARDGARGSNQPQHF. The CDR3, as DNA: TGCAGTGCTAGAGATGGTGCCAGAGGGAGCAATCAGCCCCAGCATTTT. This rearrangement joins TRBV20-1 to TRBJ1-5; D is uncertain. The germline V and J ends were trimmed by 0 bases and 1 base, with 13 bases remaining between them. Germline CDR1 and CDR2: DFQATT and SNEGSKA (reference sequence). The CDR3 length is 16 residues.

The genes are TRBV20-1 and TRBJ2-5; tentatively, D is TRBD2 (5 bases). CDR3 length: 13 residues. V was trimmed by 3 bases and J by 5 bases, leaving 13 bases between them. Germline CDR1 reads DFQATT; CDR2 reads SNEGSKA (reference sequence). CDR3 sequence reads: CSASERGRETQYF. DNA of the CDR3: TGCAGTGCTAGTGAACGGGGTAGGGAGACCCAGTACTTC.

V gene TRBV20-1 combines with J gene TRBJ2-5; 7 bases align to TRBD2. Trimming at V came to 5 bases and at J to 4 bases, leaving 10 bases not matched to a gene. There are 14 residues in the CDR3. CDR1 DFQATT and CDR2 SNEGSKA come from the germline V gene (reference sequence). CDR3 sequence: CSAPARGTGETQYF. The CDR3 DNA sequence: TGCAGTGCTCCGGCGCGGGGGACCGGAGAGACCCAGTACTTC.

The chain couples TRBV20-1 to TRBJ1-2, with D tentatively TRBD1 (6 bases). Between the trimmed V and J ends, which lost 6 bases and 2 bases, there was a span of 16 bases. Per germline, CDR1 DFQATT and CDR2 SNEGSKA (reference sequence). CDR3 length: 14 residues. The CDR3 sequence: CSADVQGSNYGYTF. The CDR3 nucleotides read TGCAGTGCAGACGTACAGGGTTCCAACTATGGCTACACCTTC.

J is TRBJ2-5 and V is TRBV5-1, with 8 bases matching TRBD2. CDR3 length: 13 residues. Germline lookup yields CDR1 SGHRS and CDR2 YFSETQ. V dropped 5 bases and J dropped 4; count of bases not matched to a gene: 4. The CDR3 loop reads CASRVAGGETQYF. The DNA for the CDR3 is TGCGCCAGCAGAGTGGCGGGGGGAGAGACCCAGTACTTC.

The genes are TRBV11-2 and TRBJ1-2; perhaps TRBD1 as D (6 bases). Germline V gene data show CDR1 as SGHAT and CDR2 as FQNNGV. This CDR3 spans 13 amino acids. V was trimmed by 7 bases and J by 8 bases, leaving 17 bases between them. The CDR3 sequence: CASTGGGVGGYTF. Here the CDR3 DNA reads TGTGCCAGCACCGGGGGCGGGGTTGGCGGCTACACCTTC.

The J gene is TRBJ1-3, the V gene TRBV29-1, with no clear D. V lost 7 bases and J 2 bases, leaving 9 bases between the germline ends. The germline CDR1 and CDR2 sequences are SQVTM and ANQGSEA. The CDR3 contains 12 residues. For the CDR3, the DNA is TGCAGCGCCGGAGGACCTGGAAACACCATATATTTT. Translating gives CSAGGPGNTIYF. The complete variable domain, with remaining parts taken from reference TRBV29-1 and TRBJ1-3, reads SAVISQKPSRDICQRGTSLTIQCQVDSQVTMMFWYRQQPGQSLTLIATANQGSEATYESGFVIDKFPISRPNLTFSTLTVSNMSPEDSSIYLCSAGGPGNTIYFGEGSWLTVV.

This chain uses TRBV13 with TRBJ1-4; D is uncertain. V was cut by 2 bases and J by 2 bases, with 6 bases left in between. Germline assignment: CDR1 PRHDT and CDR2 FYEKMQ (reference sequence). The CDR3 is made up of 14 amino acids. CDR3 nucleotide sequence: TGTGCCAGCAGCTTAAGGACCACTAATGAAAAACTGTTTTTT. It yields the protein CASSLRTTNEKLFF.

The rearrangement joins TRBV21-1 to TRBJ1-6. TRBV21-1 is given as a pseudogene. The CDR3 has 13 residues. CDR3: CASSKGQNSPLHF. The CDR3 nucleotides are TGTGCCAGCAGCAAAGGTCAAAATTCACCCCTCCACTTT.

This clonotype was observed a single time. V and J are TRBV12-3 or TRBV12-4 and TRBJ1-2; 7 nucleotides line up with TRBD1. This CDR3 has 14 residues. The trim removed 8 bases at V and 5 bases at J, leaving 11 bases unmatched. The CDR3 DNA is TGTGCCAGCGGGGACAGTTCCAGCGGGTATGGCTACACCTTC. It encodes CASGDSSSGYGYTF.

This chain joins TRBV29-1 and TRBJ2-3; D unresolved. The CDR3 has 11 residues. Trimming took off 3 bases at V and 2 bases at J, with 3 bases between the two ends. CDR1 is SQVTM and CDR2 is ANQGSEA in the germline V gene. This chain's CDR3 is CSVDSTDTQYF. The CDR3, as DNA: TGCAGCGTTGATTCCACAGATACGCAGTATTTT.

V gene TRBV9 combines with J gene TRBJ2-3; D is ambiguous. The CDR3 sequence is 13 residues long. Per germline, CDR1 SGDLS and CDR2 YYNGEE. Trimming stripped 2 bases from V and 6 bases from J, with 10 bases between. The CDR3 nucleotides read TGTGCCAGCAGCGTGCTCCCGGCTGATACGCAGTATTTT. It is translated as CASSVLPADTQYF.

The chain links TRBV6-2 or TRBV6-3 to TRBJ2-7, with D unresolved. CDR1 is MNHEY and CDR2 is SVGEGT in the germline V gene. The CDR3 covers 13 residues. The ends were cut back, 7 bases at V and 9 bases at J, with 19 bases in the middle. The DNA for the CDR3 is TGTGCCAGCACCCCGAAAGGATCTACGAGGCAGTACTTC. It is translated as CASTPKGSTRQYF.

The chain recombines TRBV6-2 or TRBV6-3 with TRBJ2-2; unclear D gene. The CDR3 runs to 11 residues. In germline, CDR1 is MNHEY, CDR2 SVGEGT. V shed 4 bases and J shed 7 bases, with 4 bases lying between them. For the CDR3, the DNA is TGTGCCAGCAGTTTCATCGGGGAGCTGTTTTTT. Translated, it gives CASSFIGELFF.

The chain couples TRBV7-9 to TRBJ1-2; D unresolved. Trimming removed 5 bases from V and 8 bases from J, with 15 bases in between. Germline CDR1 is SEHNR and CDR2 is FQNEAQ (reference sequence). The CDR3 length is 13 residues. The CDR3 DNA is TGTGCCAGCAGCCCGTCGTTAAAGTACGGCTACACCTTC. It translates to CASSPSLKYGYTF.

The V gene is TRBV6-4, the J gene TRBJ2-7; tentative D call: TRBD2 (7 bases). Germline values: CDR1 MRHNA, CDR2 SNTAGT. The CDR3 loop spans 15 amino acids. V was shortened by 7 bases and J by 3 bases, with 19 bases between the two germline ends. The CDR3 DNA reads TGTGCCAGCAACGGGGGGCAGGGACGCTTCTACGAGCAGTACTTC. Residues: CASNGGQGRFYEQYF.

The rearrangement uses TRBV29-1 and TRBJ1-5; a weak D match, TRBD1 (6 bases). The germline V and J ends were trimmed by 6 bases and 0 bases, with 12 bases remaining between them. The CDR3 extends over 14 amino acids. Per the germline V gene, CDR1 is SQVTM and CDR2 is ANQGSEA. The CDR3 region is CSVSGVSSNQPQHF. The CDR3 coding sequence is TGCAGCGTCTCAGGGGTTTCTAGCAATCAGCCCCAGCATTTT.

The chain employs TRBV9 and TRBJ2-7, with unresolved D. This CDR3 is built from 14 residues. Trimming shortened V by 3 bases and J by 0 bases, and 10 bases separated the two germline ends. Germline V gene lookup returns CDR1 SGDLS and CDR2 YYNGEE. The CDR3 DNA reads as TGTGCCAGCAGCGCAGACTGGGACTCCTACGAGCAGTACTTC. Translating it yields CASSADWDSYEQYF.

The CDR3 DNA follows: TGTGCCAGCACCACGACAGGGGGATTATACGAGCAGTACTTC. It specifies CASTTTGGLYEQYF. The rearrangement uses TRBV11-2 and TRBJ2-7; 9 bases map to TRBD1. CDR3 length: 14 amino acids. V was pared by 7 bases and J by 4 bases, with 8 bases of the junction left unmatched. Germline V lookup: CDR1 SGHAT, CDR2 FQNNGV.

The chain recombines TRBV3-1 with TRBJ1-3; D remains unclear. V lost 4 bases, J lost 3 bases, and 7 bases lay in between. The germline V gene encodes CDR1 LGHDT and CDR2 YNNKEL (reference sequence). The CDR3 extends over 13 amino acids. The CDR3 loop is CASSRAGGNTIYF. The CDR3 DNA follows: TGTGCCAGCAGCCGGGCGGGTGGAAACACCATATATTTT.

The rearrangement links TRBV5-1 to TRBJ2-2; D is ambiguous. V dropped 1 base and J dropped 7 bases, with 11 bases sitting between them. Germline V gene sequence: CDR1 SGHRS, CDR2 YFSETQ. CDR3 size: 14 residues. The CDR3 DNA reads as TGCGCCAGCAGCTTGCCGGCCCAAGGCGGGGAGCTGTTTTTT. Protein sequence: CASSLPAQGGELFF.

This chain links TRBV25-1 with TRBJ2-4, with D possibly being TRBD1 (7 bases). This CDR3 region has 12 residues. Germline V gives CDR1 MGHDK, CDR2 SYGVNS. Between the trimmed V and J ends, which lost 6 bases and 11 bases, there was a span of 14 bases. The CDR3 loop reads CASSLTGDFQYF. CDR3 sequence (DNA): TGTGCCAGCAGCCTAACAGGGGACTTTCAGTACTTC.

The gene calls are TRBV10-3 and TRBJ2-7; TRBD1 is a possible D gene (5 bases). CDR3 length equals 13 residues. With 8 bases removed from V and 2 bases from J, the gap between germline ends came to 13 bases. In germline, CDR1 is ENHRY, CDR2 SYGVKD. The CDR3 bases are TGTGCCATCGGCCCAGGGTGGCCCTACGAGCAGTACTTC. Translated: CAIGPGWPYEQYF.

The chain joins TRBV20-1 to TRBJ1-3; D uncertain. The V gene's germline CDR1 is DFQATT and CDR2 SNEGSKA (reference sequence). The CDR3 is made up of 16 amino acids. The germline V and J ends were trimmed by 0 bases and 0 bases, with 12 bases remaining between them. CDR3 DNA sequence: TGCAGTGCTAGAGATGCGAGGAGGGCCTCTGGAAACACCATATATTTT. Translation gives CSARDARRASGNTIYF.

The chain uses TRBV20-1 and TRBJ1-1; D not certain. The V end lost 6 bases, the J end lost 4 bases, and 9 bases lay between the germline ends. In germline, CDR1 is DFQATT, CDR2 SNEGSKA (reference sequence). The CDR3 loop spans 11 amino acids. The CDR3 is CSARIVTEAFF. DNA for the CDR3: TGCAGTGCCAGGATTGTCACTGAAGCTTTCTTT.

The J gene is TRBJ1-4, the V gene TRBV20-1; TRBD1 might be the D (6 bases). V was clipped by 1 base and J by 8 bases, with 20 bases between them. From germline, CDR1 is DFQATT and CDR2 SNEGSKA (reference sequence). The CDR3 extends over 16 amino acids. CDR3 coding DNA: TGCAGTGCTAGAGTCCCGGGGGGACAACGGGTCGAAAAACTGTTTTTT. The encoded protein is CSARVPGGQRVEKLFF.

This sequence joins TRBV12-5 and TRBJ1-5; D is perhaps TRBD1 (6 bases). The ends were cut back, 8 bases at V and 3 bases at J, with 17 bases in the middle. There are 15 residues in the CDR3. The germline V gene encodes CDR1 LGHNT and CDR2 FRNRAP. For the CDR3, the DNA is TGTGCTAGTACCCAGCTCGGGACAAACAATCAGCCCCAGCATTTT. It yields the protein CASTQLGTNNQPQHF.

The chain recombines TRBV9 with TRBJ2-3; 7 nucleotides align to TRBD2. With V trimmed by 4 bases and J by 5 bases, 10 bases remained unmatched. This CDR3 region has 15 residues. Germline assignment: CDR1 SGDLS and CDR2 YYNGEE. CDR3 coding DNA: TGTGCCAGCAGCCCCCGAGCGGGGCGGGAAGATACGCAGTATTTT. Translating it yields CASSPRAGREDTQYF.

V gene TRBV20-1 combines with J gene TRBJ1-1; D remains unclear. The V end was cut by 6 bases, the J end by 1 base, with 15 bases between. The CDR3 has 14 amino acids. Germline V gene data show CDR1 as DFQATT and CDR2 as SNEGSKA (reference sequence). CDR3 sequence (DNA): TGCAGTGCAACCTCACCGGGTGCGAACACTGAAGCTTTCTTT. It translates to CSATSPGANTEAFF.